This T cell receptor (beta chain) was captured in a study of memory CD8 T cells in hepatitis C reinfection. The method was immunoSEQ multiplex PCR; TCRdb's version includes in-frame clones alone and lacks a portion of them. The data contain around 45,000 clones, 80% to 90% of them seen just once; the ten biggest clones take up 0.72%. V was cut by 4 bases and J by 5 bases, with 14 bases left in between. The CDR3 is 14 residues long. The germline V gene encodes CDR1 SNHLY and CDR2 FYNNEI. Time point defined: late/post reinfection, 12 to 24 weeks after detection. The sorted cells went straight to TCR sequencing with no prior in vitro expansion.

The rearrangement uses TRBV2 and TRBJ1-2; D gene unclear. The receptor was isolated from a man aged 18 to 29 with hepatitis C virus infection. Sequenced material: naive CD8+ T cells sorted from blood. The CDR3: CASSAWTAGYGYTF. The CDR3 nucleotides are TGTGCCAGCAGTGCCTGGACCGCGGGATATGGCTACACCTTC.